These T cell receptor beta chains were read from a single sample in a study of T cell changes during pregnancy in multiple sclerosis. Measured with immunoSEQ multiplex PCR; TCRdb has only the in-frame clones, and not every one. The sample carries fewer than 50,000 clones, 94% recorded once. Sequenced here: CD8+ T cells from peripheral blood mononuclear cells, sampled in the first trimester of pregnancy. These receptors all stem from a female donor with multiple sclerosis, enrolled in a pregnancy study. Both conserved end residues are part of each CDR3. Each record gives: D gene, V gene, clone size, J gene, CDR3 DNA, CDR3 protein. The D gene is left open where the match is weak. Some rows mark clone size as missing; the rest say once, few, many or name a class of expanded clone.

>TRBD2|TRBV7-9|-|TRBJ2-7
TGTGCCAGCGTTCGGGGGGGCGGGATAGGGGTTTACGAGCAGTACTTC
CASVRGGGIGVYEQYF
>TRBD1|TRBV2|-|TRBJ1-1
TGTGCCAGCAGTGCCATCGAGGACAGGGATATGAACACTGAAGCTTTCTTT
CASSAIEDRDMNTEAFF
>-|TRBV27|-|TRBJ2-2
TGTGCCAGCAGTTCTTGGACTACCGGGGAGCTGTTTTTT
CASSSWTTGELFF
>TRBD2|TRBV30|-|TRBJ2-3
TGTGCCTGGAGTGTATCCACTAGCGGTGCAGATACGCAGTATTTT
CAWSVSTSGADTQYF
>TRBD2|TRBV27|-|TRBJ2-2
TGTGCCAGCAGTTTACTCCGGGAGGGGTACACCGGGGAGCTGTTTTTT
CASSLLREGYTGELFF
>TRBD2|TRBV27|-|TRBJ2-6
TGTGCCAGCACTAGCGGTTCTGGGGCCAACGTCCTGACTTTC
CASTSGSGANVLTF
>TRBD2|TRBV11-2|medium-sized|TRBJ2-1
TGTGCCAGCAGCTTAGATCAAGCGGGAGAGCAGTTCTTC
CASSLDQAGEQFF
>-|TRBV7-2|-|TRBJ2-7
TGTGCCAGCAGCTCAGGGGACAACTACGAGCAGTACTTC
CASSSGDNYEQYF
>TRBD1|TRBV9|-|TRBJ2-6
TGTGCCAGCAGCTTCGACGGGACAGGGGGCGTTGGGGCCAACGTCCTGACTTTC
CASSFDGTGGVGANVLTF
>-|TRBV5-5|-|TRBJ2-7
TGTGCCAGCAGCTTGATGGGCGATAACTACGAGCAGTACTTC
CASSLMGDNYEQYF
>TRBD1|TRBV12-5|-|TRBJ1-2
TGTGCTAGTGGCCCTGGACAGGGAGATGGCTACACCTTC
CASGPGQGDGYTF
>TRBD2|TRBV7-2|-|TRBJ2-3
TGTGCCAGCAGCTTAGTTACTAGCGAACTCACAGATACGCAGTATTTT
CASSLVTSELTDTQYF
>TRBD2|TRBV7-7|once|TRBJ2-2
TGTGCCAGCAGCTTCGGGGGGACGACAGCGGGCGCCGGGGAGCTGTTTTTT
CASSFGGTTAGAGELFF
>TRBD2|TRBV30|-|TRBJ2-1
TGTGCCTGGAGTGTAGGGACTAGCGGTTACAATGAGCAGTTCTTC
CAWSVGTSGYNEQFF
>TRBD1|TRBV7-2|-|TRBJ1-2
TGTGCCAGCAGCTTGACAGGGAAGGACTATGGCTACACCTTC
CASSLTGKDYGYTF
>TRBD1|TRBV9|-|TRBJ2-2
TGTGCCAGCAGCGGCAAGGACAGGGGGCACACCGGGGAGCTGTTTTTT
CASSGKDRGHTGELFF
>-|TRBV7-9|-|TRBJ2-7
TGTGCCAGCAGCTTAGCGCTAGGTAAAGACTACGAGCAGTACTTC
CASSLALGKDYEQYF
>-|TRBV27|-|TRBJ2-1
TGTGCCAGCAGTCCGCTTACCGGGAACCTATTCGGTGAGCAGTTCTTC
CASSPLTGNLFGEQFF
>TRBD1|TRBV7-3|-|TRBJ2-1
TGTGCCAGCAGCCCGGGACAGGGGGCTAGGTACAATGAGCAGTTCTTC
CASSPGQGARYNEQFF